Listed below are T cell receptor beta chains from one sample, sequenced in a study of blood T cells in healthy people across ages. TCRdb called the 5' RACE reads again in MiXCR, with one record for every CDR3 protein. There are about 1 million distinct CDR3 sequences in the sample; more than 35% occur only once, and 15% to 20% lies in the top ten. The sequenced material came from blood. The source is a woman aged 55-70 years in good health. The CDR3 runs from the conserved cysteine through the conserved F or W. Fields, in order: D gene, clone size, J gene, V gene, CDR3 protein, CDR3 DNA. A D gene is named only where the DNA matches it firmly. Not all rows give a size; the values are once, few, many and, for expanded clones, a class.

D gene: NA; clone size: once; J gene: TRBJ2-7; V gene: TRBV28; CDR3 protein: CASRANLGEQYF; CDR3 DNA: TGTGCCAGCAGGGCTAATTTGGGCGAGCAGTACTTC
D gene: NA; clone size: NA; J gene: TRBJ1-2; V gene: TRBV9; CDR3 protein: CASSVVDSNYGYTF; CDR3 DNA: TGTGCCAGCAGCGTAGTGGACAGCAACTATGGCTACACCTTC
D gene: NA; clone size: few; J gene: TRBJ2-6; V gene: TRBV4-1; CDR3 protein: CASSQGEGANVLTF; CDR3 DNA: TGCGCCAGCAGCCAAGGCGAGGGGGCCAACGTCCTGACTTTC
D gene: TRBD1; clone size: NA; J gene: TRBJ2-3; V gene: TRBV7-8; CDR3 protein: CASSSQRQGTTDTQYF; CDR3 DNA: TGTGCCAGCAGCTCCCAGAGACAGGGGACCACAGATACGCAGTATTTT
D gene: TRBD1; clone size: NA; J gene: TRBJ1-2; V gene: TRBV20-1; CDR3 protein: CSATGGSAYGYTF; CDR3 DNA: TGCAGTGCTACAGGGGGGTCGGCCTATGGCTACACCTTC
D gene: NA; clone size: few; J gene: TRBJ2-1; V gene: TRBV3-1; CDR3 protein: CASSQDHGREQFF; CDR3 DNA: TGTGCCAGCAGCCAAGATCACGGTCGGGAGCAGTTCTTC
D gene: TRBD2; clone size: few; J gene: TRBJ2-1; V gene: TRBV2; CDR3 protein: CASRQLAGALNEQFF; CDR3 DNA: TGTGCCAGCAGACAACTAGCGGGAGCGTTAAATGAGCAGTTCTTC
D gene: NA; clone size: NA; J gene: TRBJ2-1; V gene: TRBV7-9; CDR3 protein: CASSLSYHNEQFF; CDR3 DNA: TGTGCCAGCAGCTTAAGCTACCACAATGAGCAGTTCTTC
D gene: TRBD1; clone size: many; J gene: TRBJ2-3; V gene: TRBV12-3/TRBV12-4; CDR3 protein: CASSPREGQGRADTQYF; CDR3 DNA: TGTGCCAGCAGTCCCCGCGAAGGACAGGGAAGAGCAGATACGCAGTATTTT
D gene: NA; clone size: many; J gene: TRBJ2-5; V gene: TRBV12-3/TRBV12-4; CDR3 protein: CASSLAGGAPQETQYF; CDR3 DNA: TGTGCCAGCAGTTTAGCTGGGGGGGCGCCGCAAGAGACCCAGTACTTC
D gene: NA; clone size: NA; J gene: TRBJ2-1; V gene: TRBV29-1; CDR3 protein: CSVEDTGDEQFF; CDR3 DNA: TGCAGCGTTGAAGATACGGGAGATGAGCAGTTCTTC
D gene: TRBD1; clone size: NA; J gene: TRBJ1-5; V gene: TRBV29-1; CDR3 protein: CSVRTGGNQPQHF; CDR3 DNA: TGCAGCGTCAGGACAGGGGGAAATCAGCCCCAGCATTTT
D gene: NA; clone size: few; J gene: TRBJ2-2; V gene: TRBV5-1; CDR3 protein: CASGENPNTGELFF; CDR3 DNA: TGCGCCAGCGGCGAGAACCCGAACACCGGGGAGCTGTTTTTT
D gene: NA; clone size: NA; J gene: TRBJ2-1; V gene: TRBV3-1; CDR3 protein: CASSQVPRGSYNEQFF; CDR3 DNA: TGTGCCAGCAGCCAAGTTCCGAGAGGTTCTTACAATGAGCAGTTCTTC
D gene: NA; clone size: NA; J gene: TRBJ1-5; V gene: TRBV28; CDR3 protein: CASSFQGALSQPQHF; CDR3 DNA: TGTGCCAGCAGTTTCCAAGGTGCGTTAAGTCAGCCCCAGCATTTT
D gene: TRBD2; clone size: NA; J gene: TRBJ2-4; V gene: TRBV9; CDR3 protein: CASSDSGGAKNIQYF; CDR3 DNA: TGTGCCAGCAGCGATAGCGGGGGAGCCAAAAACATTCAGTACTTC
D gene: NA; clone size: NA; J gene: TRBJ1-4; V gene: TRBV5-1; CDR3 protein: CASSLGMESEKLFF; CDR3 DNA: TGCGCCAGCAGCTTGGGTATGGAGAGTGAAAAACTGTTTTTT
D gene: NA; clone size: few; J gene: TRBJ2-3; V gene: TRBV10-3; CDR3 protein: CAISDGSHTDTQYF; CDR3 DNA: TGTGCCATCAGTGATGGGAGCCACACAGATACGCAGTATTTT
D gene: TRBD2; clone size: few; J gene: TRBJ2-7; V gene: TRBV7-2; CDR3 protein: CASSFAGTSGRVSEQYF; CDR3 DNA: TGTGCCAGCAGCTTCGCCGGGACTAGCGGGAGAGTATCCGAGCAGTACTTC
D gene: NA; clone size: few; J gene: TRBJ2-1; V gene: TRBV9; CDR3 protein: CASSRGPAPLEQFF; CDR3 DNA: TGTGCCAGCTCTCGAGGACCAGCCCCACTTGAGCAGTTCTTC
D gene: TRBD2; clone size: NA; J gene: TRBJ2-5; V gene: TRBV5-4; CDR3 protein: CASSSEQREGEQYF; CDR3 DNA: TGTGCCAGCAGCTCGGAGCAGCGGGAGGGTGAGCAGTACTTC
D gene: NA; clone size: NA; J gene: TRBJ2-1; V gene: TRBV20-1; CDR3 protein: CSARGASRSSYNEQFF; CDR3 DNA: TGCAGTGCTAGAGGCGCTAGCCGTTCCTCCTACAATGAGCAGTTCTTC
D gene: TRBD1; clone size: few; J gene: TRBJ2-7; V gene: TRBV2; CDR3 protein: CASSRYRGPYEQYF; CDR3 DNA: TGTGCCAGCAGTCGATACAGGGGACCCTACGAGCAGTACTTC
D gene: NA; clone size: NA; J gene: TRBJ2-3; V gene: TRBV12-3/TRBV12-4; CDR3 protein: CASSFGGLGTDTQYF; CDR3 DNA: TGTGCCAGCAGTTTTGGGGGACTTGGCACAGATACGCAGTATTTT
D gene: TRBD2; clone size: few; J gene: TRBJ2-4; V gene: TRBV6-5; CDR3 protein: CASSYAPGASGSVVSKNIQYF; CDR3 DNA: TGTGCCAGCAGTTACGCACCGGGGGCTAGCGGGAGCGTGGTGTCCAAAAACATTCAGTACTTC
D gene: NA; clone size: few; J gene: TRBJ2-3; V gene: TRBV13; CDR3 protein: CASSLGGGLTDTQYF; CDR3 DNA: TGTGCCAGCAGCTTAGGTGGGGGCCTCACAGATACGCAGTATTTT
D gene: NA; clone size: NA; J gene: TRBJ2-1; V gene: TRBV15; CDR3 protein: CATSRASMQFF; CDR3 DNA: TGTGCCACCAGCAGGGCCAGTATGCAGTTCTTC
D gene: NA; clone size: NA; J gene: TRBJ2-4; V gene: TRBV27; CDR3 protein: CASSFSPGGTDIQYF; CDR3 DNA: TGTGCCAGCAGTTTTAGCCCTGGAGGGACGGACATTCAGTACTTC
D gene: TRBD2; clone size: NA; J gene: TRBJ2-7; V gene: TRBV4-2; CDR3 protein: CASSPNSLAGVGYEQYF; CDR3 DNA: TGTGCCAGCAGCCCAAACTCCCTAGCGGGAGTCGGGTACGAGCAGTACTTC
D gene: NA; clone size: NA; J gene: TRBJ2-1; V gene: TRBV11-2; CDR3 protein: CASSLGLDLYNEQFF; CDR3 DNA: TGTGCCAGCAGCTTAGGCCTAGATCTCTACAATGAGCAGTTCTTC
D gene: NA; clone size: NA; J gene: TRBJ2-7; V gene: TRBV10-2; CDR3 protein: CASSSRVRSYEQYF; CDR3 DNA: TGCGCCAGCAGTTCCCGTGTCCGCTCCTACGAGCAGTACTTC
D gene: NA; clone size: NA; J gene: TRBJ2-1; V gene: TRBV6-5; CDR3 protein: CASSSNSYNEQFF; CDR3 DNA: TGTGCCAGCAGTTCCAACTCCTACAATGAGCAGTTCTTC
D gene: NA; clone size: few; J gene: TRBJ1-2; V gene: TRBV28; CDR3 protein: CASSLFQGTHGYTF; CDR3 DNA: TGTGCCAGCAGTTTATTCCAGGGTACCCATGGCTACACCTTC
D gene: TRBD2; clone size: NA; J gene: TRBJ2-5; V gene: TRBV14; CDR3 protein: CASSQGLAASSYNEQYF; CDR3 DNA: TGTGCCAGCAGCCAAGGACTAGCGGCCAGCTCCTACAATGAGCAGTACTTC
D gene: NA; clone size: few; J gene: TRBJ2-3; V gene: TRBV27; CDR3 protein: CASGRGRPKLGGTQYF; CDR3 DNA: TGTGCCAGCGGGAGGGGGCGCCCCAAACTTGGGGGTACGCAGTATTTT
D gene: NA; clone size: few; J gene: TRBJ1-4; V gene: TRBV29-1; CDR3 protein: CSAARGAGEKLFF; CDR3 DNA: TGCAGCGCCGCACGGGGGGCAGGTGAAAAACTGTTTTTT
D gene: NA; clone size: few; J gene: TRBJ2-1; V gene: TRBV6-2/TRBV6-3; CDR3 protein: CASSLDTRSYNEQFF; CDR3 DNA: TGTGCCAGCAGTCTCGACACGCGATCCTACAATGAGCAGTTCTTC
D gene: NA; clone size: many; J gene: TRBJ2-3; V gene: TRBV12-3/TRBV12-4; CDR3 protein: CASSRAVSTDTQYF; CDR3 DNA: TGTGCCAGCAGTAGGGCGGTGTCCACAGATACGCAGTATTTT
D gene: NA; clone size: few; J gene: TRBJ2-7; V gene: TRBV12-3/TRBV12-4; CDR3 protein: CASSRSNDRDEQYF; CDR3 DNA: TGTGCCAGCAGCAGGTCAAACGATAGAGACGAGCAGTACTTC
D gene: NA; clone size: NA; J gene: TRBJ1-4; V gene: TRBV7-9; CDR3 protein: CASSLGFNEKLFF; CDR3 DNA: TGTGCCAGCAGCTTAGGATTTAATGAAAAACTGTTTTTT
D gene: TRBD2; clone size: NA; J gene: TRBJ2-1; V gene: TRBV20-1; CDR3 protein: CSAKALAGVYEQFF; CDR3 DNA: TGCAGTGCTAAAGCACTAGCGGGAGTCTATGAGCAGTTCTTC
D gene: NA; clone size: few; J gene: TRBJ1-1; V gene: TRBV27; CDR3 protein: CASSLKWGGRDTEAFF; CDR3 DNA: TGTGCCAGCAGTTTGAAGTGGGGGGGTAGAGACACTGAAGCTTTCTTT
D gene: NA; clone size: NA; J gene: TRBJ2-1; V gene: TRBV20-1; CDR3 protein: CSALGVRDYNEQFF; CDR3 DNA: TGCAGTGCCCTAGGGGTGCGGGACTACAATGAGCAGTTCTTC
D gene: TRBD1; clone size: NA; J gene: TRBJ2-3; V gene: TRBV25-1; CDR3 protein: CASSGNRDRENRGTDTQYF; CDR3 DNA: TGTGCCAGCAGTGGTAACCGGGACAGGGAGAATCGAGGCACAGATACGCAGTATTTT
D gene: NA; clone size: NA; J gene: TRBJ2-7; V gene: TRBV20-1; CDR3 protein: CSARSVHEQYF; CDR3 DNA: TGCAGTGCTAGAAGTGTACACGAGCAGTACTTC
D gene: NA; clone size: NA; J gene: TRBJ2-5; V gene: TRBV12-3/TRBV12-4; CDR3 protein: CASSDRTVRETQYF; CDR3 DNA: TGTGCCAGCAGTGACCGGACAGTACGAGAGACCCAGTACTTC
D gene: NA; clone size: NA; J gene: TRBJ2-7; V gene: TRBV12-3/TRBV12-4; CDR3 protein: CASSLPGNYNEQYF; CDR3 DNA: TGTGCCAGCAGTTTACCGGGTAACTACAATGAGCAGTACTTC
D gene: NA; clone size: NA; J gene: TRBJ2-1; V gene: TRBV7-2; CDR3 protein: CASSLEGSEGDAYNEQFF; CDR3 DNA: TGTGCCAGCAGCTTAGAGGGTAGCGAGGGGGATGCCTACAATGAGCAGTTCTTC
D gene: NA; clone size: NA; J gene: TRBJ2-7; V gene: TRBV19; CDR3 protein: CASSIAGYEQYF; CDR3 DNA: TGTGCCAGTAGTATAGCCGGGTACGAGCAGTACTTC
D gene: TRBD2; clone size: few; J gene: TRBJ2-7; V gene: TRBV29-1; CDR3 protein: CTGLAGVNEQYF; CDR3 DNA: TGCACGGGGCTAGCGGGAGTCAATGAGCAGTACTTC
D gene: NA; clone size: NA; J gene: TRBJ2-5; V gene: TRBV14; CDR3 protein: CASSRARAWGEETQYF; CDR3 DNA: TGTGCCAGCAGCCGCGCCCGCGCCTGGGGTGAAGAGACCCAGTACTTC